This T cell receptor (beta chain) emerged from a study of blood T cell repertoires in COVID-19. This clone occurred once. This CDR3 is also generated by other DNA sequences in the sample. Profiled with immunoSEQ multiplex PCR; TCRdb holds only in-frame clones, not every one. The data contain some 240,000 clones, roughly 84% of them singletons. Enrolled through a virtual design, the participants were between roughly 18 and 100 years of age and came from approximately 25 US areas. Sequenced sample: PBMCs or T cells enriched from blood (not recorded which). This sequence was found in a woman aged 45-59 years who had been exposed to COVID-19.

CDR3 in DNA: TGTGCCATCAGTGAGTCGGGGGGACGGAGCAATGAGCAGTTCTTC. Translated, it gives CAISESGGRSNEQFF. The V and J genes are TRBV10-3 and TRBJ2-1; perhaps TRBD2 as D (6 bases). With 0 bases removed from V and 6 bases from J, the gap between germline ends came to 12 bases. Germline assignment: CDR1 ENHRY and CDR2 SYGVKD. This CDR3 contains 15 residues.